The TCR beta chain under discussion was sequenced for a study of Graves' ophthalmopathy and Graves' hyperthyroidism. Amplification targeted the TCR beta CDR3 regions, with RNA transcripts as the source material. Investigators did first-round RT-PCR with HTBI primers, then second-round multiplex PCR. MiXCR, applied by TCRdb to the multiplex PCR reads, yields one record per CDR3 protein. The sample has 200,000 to 250,000 distinct CDR3 sequences; around a fifth are singletons. The CDR3 spans 13 residues. Germline loops: CDR1 SGHRS, CDR2 YFSETQ. The ends were cut back, 2 bases at V and 5 bases at J, with 11 bases in the middle.

The sequenced sample consisted of peripheral blood. The J gene is TRBJ2-7, the V gene TRBV5-1; weak D call: TRBD2 (6 bases). The sequence derives from a woman between 50 and 59 years old with Graves' ophthalmopathy. CDR3 in DNA: TGCGCCAGCAGCTTTGGAGGGCGCAACGAGCAGTACTTC. Translation gives CASSFGGRNEQYF.